The 22 T cell receptor beta chains below were found in one sample sequenced in a study of T cells expressing NK-cell markers. One entry per CDR3 protein, without DNA, is what TCRdb gives after re-calling the 5' RACE reads. Here the sample table reports 400,000 to 500,000 distinct CDR3 sequences. The sequenced sample was blood T cells: a sorted CD56 or NKG2C T cell subset, CD4+ or CD8+ T cells, or bulk PBMC T cells (not recorded which). These receptors originate from a woman between 18 and 70 years old in good health.

This chain connects TRBV20-1 to TRBJ2-1; lacking DNA, the TRBD2 call made by TCRdb goes unchecked. CDR1 is DFQATT and CDR2 is SNEGSKA in the germline V gene (reference sequence). The length of the CDR3 is 17 residues. This CDR3 reads CSARASRLPSGYNEQFF.

The J gene is TRBJ2-5, the V gene TRBV12-5; TCRdb reports TRBD1, a call that lacks DNA to check it against. Germline assignment: CDR1 LGHNT and CDR2 FRNRAP. This CDR3 is 13 amino acids long. CDR3 loop: CASGPTGQETQYF.

CDR3 loop: CASRRGDTVSGYTF. The genes are TRBV6-1 and TRBJ1-2; with no DNA, the TCRdb D assignment of TRBD1 cannot be verified. Germline V gene data show CDR1 as MNHNS and CDR2 as SASEGT. CDR3 length equals 14 residues.

The chain couples TRBV20-1 to TRBJ2-3; TCRdb selects TRBD1, and the lack of DNA leaves this call unchecked. CDR1 and CDR2 from the germline V gene are DFQATT and SNEGSKA (reference sequence). The CDR3 consists of 16 residues. The CDR3 sequence: CSAPRRPSLTTDTQYF.

The chain recombines TRBV29-1 with TRBJ2-2. CDR1 SQVTM and CDR2 ANQGSEA come from the germline V gene. The CDR3 has 11 amino acids. The CDR3 reads CSVESRTELFF.

This chain connects TRBV9 to TRBJ2-7; absent DNA, TCRdb's TRBD1 call cannot be checked. Germline CDR1 SGDLS, CDR2 YYNGEE. The CDR3 has 14 amino acids. The CDR3 region is CASSVDRGLGEQYF. The complete variable domain, with remaining parts taken from reference TRBV9 and TRBJ2-7, reads DSGVTQTPKHLITATGQRVTLRCSPRSGDLSVYWYQQSLDQGLQFLIQYYNGEERAKGNILERFSAQQFPDLHSELNLSSLELGDSALYFCASSVDRGLGEQYFGPGTRLTVT.

The chain has TRBV7-3 and TRBJ2-6; the TCRdb D gene call, TRBD1, has no DNA to confirm it. From germline, CDR1 is SGHTA and CDR2 FQGTGA. CDR3 length equals 17 residues. CDR3: CASSAQGQYSGANVLTF. Drawing the rest from reference TRBV7-3 and TRBJ2-6, the complete variable domain is GAGVSQTPSNKVTEKGKYVELRCDPISGHTALYWYRQSLGQGPEFLIYFQGTGAADDSGLPNDRFFAVRPEGSVSTLKIQRTERGDSAVYLCASSAQGQYSGANVLTFGAGSRLTVL.

V is TRBV7-6 and J is TRBJ2-5; as DNA is missing, the TRBD2 call by TCRdb cannot be tested. The CDR3 is 16 amino acids. CDR1 SGHVS and CDR2 FNYEAQ come from the germline V gene. The CDR3 spells CASSPGLLAGVETQYF. Together with reference TRBV7-6 and TRBJ2-5, the CDR3 gives the full variable domain: GAGVSQSPRYKVTKRGQDVALRCDPISGHVSLYWYRQALGQGPEFLTYFNYEAQQDKSGLPNDRFSAERPEGSISTLTIQRTEQRDSAMYRCASSPGLLAGVETQYFGPGTRLLVL.

CDR3 sequence: CSATHGTSGSWDTDTQYF. The chain links TRBV20-1 to TRBJ2-3; as DNA is missing, the TRBD2 call by TCRdb cannot be tested. Germline CDR1 is DFQATT and CDR2 is SNEGSKA (reference sequence). The CDR3 contains 18 residues.

The rearrangement uses TRBV25-1 and TRBJ2-1. CDR1 and CDR2 from the germline V gene are MGHDK and SYGVNS. This CDR3 spans 13 amino acids. The CDR3: CASSLDHHNEQFF. Combining the CDR3 with reference TRBV25-1 and TRBJ2-1 gives the whole variable domain EADIYQTPRYLVIGTGKKITLECSQTMGHDKMYWYQQDPGMELHLIHYSYGVNSTEKGDLSSESTVSRIRTEHFPLTLESARPSHTSQYLCASSLDHHNEQFFGPGTRLTVL.

The V gene is TRBV9, the J gene TRBJ2-3; TCRdb names TRBD1, which stays unverified in the absence of DNA. This CDR3 comprises 16 residues. The V gene's germline CDR1 is SGDLS and CDR2 YYNGEE. The chain's CDR3 is CASSVGGTGSADTQYF.

The chain carries TRBV4-1 and TRBJ2-1; with no DNA, the TCRdb D assignment of TRBD1 cannot be verified. The CDR3 runs to 13 residues. Germline V CDR1 and CDR2: MGHRA, YSYEKL. The CDR3 is CASSQPPLWEQFF.

The gene calls are TRBV6-5 and TRBJ2-3. Germline V lookup: CDR1 MNHEY, CDR2 SVGAGI. This CDR3 comprises 15 residues. CDR3 amino acids: CASSYSLISTDTQYF.

V and J are TRBV19 and TRBJ1-6. The CDR3 sequence is 14 residues long. Germline V gene sequence: CDR1 LNHDA, CDR2 SQIVND (reference sequence). CDR3: CASSMIWNVSPLHF.

The chain is built from TRBV29-1 and TRBJ2-2; the TRBD1 assignment by TCRdb is unverifiable without DNA. The germline V gene encodes CDR1 SQVTM and CDR2 ANQGSEA. The CDR3 sequence is 15 residues long. The CDR3 here is CSVESGQGRTGELFF.

The chain combines TRBV20-1 with TRBJ2-2; no DNA is available, so the TRBD2 call from TCRdb remains unchecked. CDR3 length: 17 residues. Germline V gene sequence: CDR1 DFQATT, CDR2 SNEGSKA (reference sequence). CDR3 protein: CSARAPGGRPNTGELFF.

This sequence joins TRBV5-6 and TRBJ2-1; TCRdb reports TRBD2, a call that lacks DNA to check it against. Per germline, CDR1 SGHDT and CDR2 YYEEEE. This CDR3 has 15 amino acids. CDR3 sequence reads: CASSLTRTLHNEQFF.

The chain is built from TRBV6-1 and TRBJ2-1; TCRdb gives TRBD2 as the D gene, but with no DNA this cannot be confirmed. Germline lookup yields CDR1 MNHNS and CDR2 SASEGT. This CDR3 has 15 amino acids. The CDR3: CASGPGLARSTGQFF.

The V gene is TRBV12-3 or TRBV12-4, the J gene TRBJ1-2; lacking DNA, the TRBD1 call made by TCRdb goes unchecked. This CDR3 comprises 14 residues. CDR3 loop: CASSLDRGRYGYTF.

The J gene is TRBJ2-1, the V gene TRBV7-3; TCRdb lists TRBD1, though no DNA is available to test this call. CDR3 size: 13 residues. Germline V gene sequence: CDR1 SGHTA, CDR2 FQGTGA. The CDR3 sequence: CASSLSPPDEQFF.

This rearrangement joins TRBV20-1 to TRBJ1-5. The CDR3 has 13 residues. Germline-derived CDR1 and CDR2 are DFQATT and SNEGSKA (reference sequence). CDR3 protein: CSATQSSNQPQHF.

The genes are TRBV6-2 or TRBV6-3 and TRBJ2-7; TCRdb's assignment of TRBD1 cannot be checked, as there is no DNA. CDR3 length: 13 residues. The germline gives CDR1 MNHEY, CDR2 SVGEGT. The CDR3 sequence: CASAGAFLYEQYF.